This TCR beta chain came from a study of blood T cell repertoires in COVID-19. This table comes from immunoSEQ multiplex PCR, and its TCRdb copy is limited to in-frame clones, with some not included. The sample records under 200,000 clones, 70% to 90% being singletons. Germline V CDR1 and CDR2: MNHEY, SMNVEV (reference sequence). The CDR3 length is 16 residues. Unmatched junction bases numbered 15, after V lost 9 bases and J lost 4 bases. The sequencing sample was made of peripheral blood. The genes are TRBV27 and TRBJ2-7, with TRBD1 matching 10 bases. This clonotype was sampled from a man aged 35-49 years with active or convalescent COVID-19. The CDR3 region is CASRPGQGSLGYEQYF. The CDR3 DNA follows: TGTGCCAGTCGTCCGGGACAGGGGTCCTTGGGTTACGAGCAGTACTTC.